The 10 T cell receptor beta chains reported below all come from one sample, sequenced in a study of breast tumors, draining lymph nodes, adjacent tissues. TCRdb called the multiplex PCR reads again in MiXCR, with one record for every CDR3 protein. The sample yields around 43,000 distinct CDR3 sequences, roughly 24% seen once. Sequenced sample: breast tumor tissue. These receptors all come from a female donor with breast cancer. Some clones in this sample may be carry-over from other donors' samples.

This clonotype showed up many times. The rearrangement joins TRBV7-7 to TRBJ2-3; TRBD2 matches 8 bases. The CDR3 consists of 16 residues. CDR1 is SSHAT, CDR2 FNYEAQ, per germline (reference sequence). V lost 1 base to trimming and J lost 5 bases; unmatched junction nucleotides: 8. The CDR3 loop is CASSLGSGGPLDTQYF. CDR3 sequence (DNA): TGTGCCAGCAGCTTAGGGAGCGGGGGCCCCTTAGATACGCAGTATTTT.

Many counts were recorded for this clonotype. The V call is TRBV30, the J call TRBJ1-5; D not certain. Germline V gene lookup returns CDR1 GTSNPN and CDR2 SVGIG (reference sequence). This CDR3 contains 14 residues. The V end lost 0 bases, the J end lost 4 bases, and 10 bases lay between the germline ends. CDR3 loop: CAWSVLAVNQPQHF. The CDR3 region has the DNA TGTGCCTGGAGTGTACTCGCGGTAAATCAGCCCCAGCATTTT.

Details on this clonotype: A much larger clone differs by one base, so this may be a read error. The genes are TRBV12-3 or TRBV12-4 and TRBJ1-5; weak D call: TRBD1 (6 bases). The CDR3 has 12 residues. Trimming cost V 4 bases and J 5 bases, with 6 bases left between them. The CDR3 region has the DNA TGTGCCAGCAGTTACAGGGATCAGCCCCAGCATTTT. This encodes CASSYRDQPQHF.

This clonotype was observed at least ten times. The rearrangement joins TRBV5-1 to TRBJ1-3; 8 nucleotides align to TRBD1. The CDR3 is made up of 14 amino acids. With V trimmed by 4 bases and J by 2 bases, 2 bases remained unmatched. The V gene's germline CDR1 is SGHRS and CDR2 YFSETQ. Here the CDR3 DNA reads TGCGCCAGCAGCGTGGACAGGGCTGGAAACACCATATATTTT. Amino acids: CASSVDRAGNTIYF.

This clonotype was counted ten times or more. The DNA for the CDR3 is TGTGCCAGTAGTATTCGTATTACCACTTCCTACGAGCAGTACTTC. Translating it yields CASSIRITTSYEQYF. The chain couples TRBV19 to TRBJ2-7; D gene uncertain. Trimming took 3 bases from V and 1 from J, leaving 13 bases between them. CDR1 LNHDA and CDR2 SQIVND come from the germline V gene (reference sequence). The CDR3 contains 15 residues.

Ten or more counts support this clonotype. The rearrangement joins TRBV6-6 to TRBJ2-7; 8 positions match TRBD2. The germline V gene encodes CDR1 MNHNY and CDR2 SVGAGI (reference sequence). This CDR3 has 15 residues. J was trimmed by 6 bases and V by 1 base; bases with no gene match: 8. The CDR3 spells CASSYFSREGLEQYF. DNA for the CDR3: TGTGCCAGCAGTTACTTCTCCCGGGAGGGCCTCGAGCAGTACTTC.

This clonotype was found many times. The chain joins TRBV6-5 to TRBJ1-6; D unclear. Trimming cost V 6 bases and J 2 bases, with 11 bases left between them. CDR3 length: 15 amino acids. CDR1 is MNHEY and CDR2 is SVGAGI in the germline V gene. The CDR3 sequence: CASRTGGTYNSPLHF. The CDR3 coding sequence is TGTGCCAGCAGAACCGGCGGTACCTATAATTCACCCCTCCACTTT.

This clonotype is medium-sized. A junction boundary mismatches the germline segment, possibly from a read error. This rearrangement joins TRBV2 to TRBJ1-5, with 8 bases aligning to TRBD1. The germline CDR1 and CDR2 sequences are SNHLY and FYNNEI. The CDR3 covers 14 residues. The CDR3 here is CASTEQGGRQPQHF. The CDR3 DNA reads TGTGCCAGCACTGAACAGGGGGGGAGGCAGCCCCAGCATTTT.

This clonotype was recorded at least ten times. This chain joins TRBV11-2 and TRBJ2-7, with 7 bases matching TRBD2. This CDR3 contains 15 residues. CDR1 SGHAT and CDR2 FQNNGV come from the germline V gene. J was trimmed by 3 bases and V by 2 bases; bases with no gene match: 7. CDR3 nucleotide sequence: TGTGCCAGCAGCTTAAGTAAGGGAGGGTTCTACGAGCAGTACTTC. Its protein is CASSLSKGGFYEQYF.

The sample holds many counts of this clonotype. V usage is TRBV7-3 and J usage is TRBJ2-1; D is perhaps TRBD1 or TRBD2 (5 bases each). V gave up 1 base and J gave up 8 bases, with 15 bases separating them. This CDR3 contains 15 residues. The germline CDR1 and CDR2 sequences are SGHTA and FQGTGA. The CDR3 spells CASSLSREPFYEQFF. Here the CDR3 DNA reads TGTGCCAGCAGCTTAAGCAGGGAGCCCTTCTATGAGCAGTTCTTC.